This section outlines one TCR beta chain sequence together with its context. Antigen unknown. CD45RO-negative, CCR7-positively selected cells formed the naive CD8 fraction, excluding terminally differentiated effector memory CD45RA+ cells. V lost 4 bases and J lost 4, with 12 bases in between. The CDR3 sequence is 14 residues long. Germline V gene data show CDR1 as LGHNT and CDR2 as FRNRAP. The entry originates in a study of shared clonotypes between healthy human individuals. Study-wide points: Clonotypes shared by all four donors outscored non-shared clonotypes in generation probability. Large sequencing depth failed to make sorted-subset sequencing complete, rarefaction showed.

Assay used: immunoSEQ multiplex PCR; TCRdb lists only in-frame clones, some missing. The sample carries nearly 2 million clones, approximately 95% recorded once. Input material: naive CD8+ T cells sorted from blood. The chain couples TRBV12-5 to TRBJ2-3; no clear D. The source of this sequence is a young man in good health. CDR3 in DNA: TGTGCTAGTGGTTCCCCGACCCTCGCAGATACGCAGTATTTT. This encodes CASGSPTLADTQYF.